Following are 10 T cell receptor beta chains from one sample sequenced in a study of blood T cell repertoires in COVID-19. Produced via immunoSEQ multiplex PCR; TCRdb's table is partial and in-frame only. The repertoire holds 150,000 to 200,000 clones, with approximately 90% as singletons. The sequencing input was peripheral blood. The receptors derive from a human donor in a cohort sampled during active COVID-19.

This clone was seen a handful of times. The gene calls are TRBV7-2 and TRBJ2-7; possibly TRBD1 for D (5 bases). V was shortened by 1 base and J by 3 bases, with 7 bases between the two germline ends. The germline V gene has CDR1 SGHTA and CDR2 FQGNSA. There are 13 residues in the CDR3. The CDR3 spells CASSLVDNYEQYF. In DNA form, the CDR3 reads TGTGCCAGCAGCTTAGTGGACAACTACGAGCAGTACTTC.

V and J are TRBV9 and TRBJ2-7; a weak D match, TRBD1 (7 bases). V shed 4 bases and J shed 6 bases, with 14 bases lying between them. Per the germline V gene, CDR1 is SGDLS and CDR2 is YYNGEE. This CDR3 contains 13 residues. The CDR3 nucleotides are TGTGCCAGCAGCCAAATTCAGGGGGGCGAGCAGTACTTC. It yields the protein CASSQIQGGEQYF. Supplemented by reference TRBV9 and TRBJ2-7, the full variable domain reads DSGVTQTPKHLITATGQRVTLRCSPRSGDLSVYWYQQSLDQGLQFLIQYYNGEERAKGNILERFSAQQFPDLHSELNLSSLELGDSALYFCASSQIQGGEQYFGPGTRLTVT.

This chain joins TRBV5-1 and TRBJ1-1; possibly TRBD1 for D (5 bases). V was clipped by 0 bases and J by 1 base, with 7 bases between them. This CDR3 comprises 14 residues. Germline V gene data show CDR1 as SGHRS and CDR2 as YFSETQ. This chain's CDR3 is CASSLGQTNTEAFF. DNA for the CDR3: TGCGCCAGCAGCTTGGGACAGACGAACACTGAAGCTTTCTTT.

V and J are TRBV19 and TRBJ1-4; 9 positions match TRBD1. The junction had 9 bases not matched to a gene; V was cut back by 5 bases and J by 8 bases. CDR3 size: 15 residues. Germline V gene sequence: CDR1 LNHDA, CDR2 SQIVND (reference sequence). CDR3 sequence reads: CASSALDRGREKLFF. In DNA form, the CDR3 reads TGTGCCAGTAGTGCCTTGGACAGGGGAAGAGAAAAACTGTTTTTT.

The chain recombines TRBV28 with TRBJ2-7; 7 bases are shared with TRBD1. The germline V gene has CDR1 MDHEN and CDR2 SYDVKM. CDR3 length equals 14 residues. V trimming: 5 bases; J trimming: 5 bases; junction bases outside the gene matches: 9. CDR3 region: CASSIAGTDNEQYF. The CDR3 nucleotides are TGTGCCAGCAGTATCGCAGGGACAGACAACGAGCAGTACTTC.

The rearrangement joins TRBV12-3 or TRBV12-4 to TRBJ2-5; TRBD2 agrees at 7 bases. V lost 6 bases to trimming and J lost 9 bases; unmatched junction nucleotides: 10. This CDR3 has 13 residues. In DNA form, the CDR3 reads TGTGCCAGCAGCCGACTAGCCGTTGGAGCCCAGTACTTC. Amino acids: CASSRLAVGAQYF.

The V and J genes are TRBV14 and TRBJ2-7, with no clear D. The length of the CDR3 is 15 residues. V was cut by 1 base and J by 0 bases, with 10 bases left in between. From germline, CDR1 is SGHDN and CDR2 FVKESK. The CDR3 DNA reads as TGTGCCAGCAGCCAAGGGAGATACACCTCCTACGAGCAGTACTTC. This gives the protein CASSQGRYTSYEQYF.

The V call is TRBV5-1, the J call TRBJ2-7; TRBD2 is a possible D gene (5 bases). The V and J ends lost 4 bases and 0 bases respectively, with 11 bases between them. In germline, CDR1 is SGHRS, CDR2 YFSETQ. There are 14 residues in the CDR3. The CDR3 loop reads CASSPRTGSYEQYF. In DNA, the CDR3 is TGCGCCAGCAGCCCTCGGACTGGCTCCTACGAGCAGTACTTC.

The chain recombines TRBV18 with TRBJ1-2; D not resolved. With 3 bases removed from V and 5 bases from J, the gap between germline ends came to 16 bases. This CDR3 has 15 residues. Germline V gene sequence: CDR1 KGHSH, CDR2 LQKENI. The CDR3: CASSPSSMPDYGYTF. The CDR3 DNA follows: TGTGCCAGCTCACCGTCATCTATGCCCGATTATGGCTACACCTTC.

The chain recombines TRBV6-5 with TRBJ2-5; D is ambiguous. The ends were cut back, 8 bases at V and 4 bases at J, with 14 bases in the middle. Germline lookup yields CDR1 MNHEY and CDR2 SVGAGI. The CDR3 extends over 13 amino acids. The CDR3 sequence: CASGRGSRETQYF. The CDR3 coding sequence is TGTGCCAGCGGCCGAGGTTCCAGAGAGACCCAGTACTTC.